Listed below are T cell receptor beta chains from one sample, sequenced in a study of T cells in Graves' hyperthyroidism and ophthalmopathy. TCRdb re-analysed the multiplex PCR reads in MiXCR, keeping a single row per CDR3 protein. The sample lists around 350,000 distinct CDR3 sequences, about 15% occurring once. Sequencing was carried out using blood. Receptors were obtained from a woman aged 55 to 70 with Graves' ophthalmopathy. Each CDR3 is given with its conserved first and last residue. The D gene is left open where the match is weak. Not every row has a clone size; where given, it reads once, few, many or a size class.

DNA: TGTGCCAGTCCAAAGGAGGGGCAGGGTTTACGGGAAGCTTTCTTT
CDR3: CASPKEGQGLREAFF
J: TRBJ1-1
D: -
size: many
V: TRBV12-3/TRBV12-4

DNA: TGTGCCAGCAGCCCAGTGGGAGGATTAGAGACCCAGTACTTC
CDR3: CASSPVGGLETQYF
J: TRBJ2-5
D: -
size: many
V: TRBV7-8

DNA: TGCAGTGCTAGAGGGAGGGCCATCTACGAGCAGTACTTC
CDR3: CSARGRAIYEQYF
J: TRBJ2-7
D: -
size: many
V: TRBV20-1

DNA: TGTGCCACCAGTGAGCCGACTAGCGATCAAGAGACCCAGTACTTC
CDR3: CATSEPTSDQETQYF
J: TRBJ2-5
D: TRBD2
size: many
V: TRBV24-1

DNA: TGTGCCAGCATCGACGGGGGGAGGGAAGCTTTCTTT
CDR3: CASIDGGREAFF
J: TRBJ1-1
D: -
size: many
V: TRBV5-8

DNA: TGCAGCGTTGATTCCACTCTAAGACTAGCGGGCTATGGCTACAATGAGCAGTTCTTC
CDR3: CSVDSTLRLAGYGYNEQFF
J: TRBJ2-1
D: TRBD2
size: few
V: TRBV29-1

DNA: TGCGCCAGCAGCCAAGAGGTATTAGCCCCAGATACGCAGTATTTT
CDR3: CASSQEVLAPDTQYF
J: TRBJ2-3
D: -
size: -
V: TRBV4-1

DNA: TGCAGTGCTAGAGGCTCAGGCTATCGATCACCCCTCCACTTT
CDR3: CSARGSGYRSPLHF
J: TRBJ1-6
D: -
size: many
V: TRBV20-1

DNA: TGTGCCAGCGGAACTAGCGGGAGGGCGGGCACCGGGGAGCTGTTTTTT
CDR3: CASGTSGRAGTGELFF
J: TRBJ2-2
D: TRBD2
size: -
V: TRBV3-1

DNA: TGCGCCAGCAGCCAGCCCGGTGGAGATACGCAGTATTTT
CDR3: CASSQPGGDTQYF
J: TRBJ2-3
D: -
size: many
V: TRBV4-1

DNA: TGTGCCAGCAGCCCAGCCCTAGCGGGTGAGCAGTTCTTC
CDR3: CASSPALAGEQFF
J: TRBJ2-1
D: TRBD2
size: many
V: TRBV7-2

DNA: TGTGCCAGCAGTCCGGGGGTCCTGGAGCAGTTCTTC
CDR3: CASSPGVLEQFF
J: TRBJ2-1
D: -
size: few
V: TRBV12-3/TRBV12-4

DNA: TGTGCCAGCAGCGAGGGGCTAGCGGGAGCCCGCACAGATACGCAGTATTTT
CDR3: CASSEGLAGARTDTQYF
J: TRBJ2-3
D: TRBD2
size: few
V: TRBV9

DNA: TGCGCCAGCAGCGGGATCCCGGGACAGGCTAATGAAAAACTGTTTTTT
CDR3: CASSGIPGQANEKLFF
J: TRBJ1-4
D: TRBD1
size: -
V: TRBV5-1

DNA: TGTGCCACCGGGACCCCCAATTCTGATACGCAGTATTTT
CDR3: CATGTPNSDTQYF
J: TRBJ2-3
D: -
size: many
V: TRBV27

DNA: TGTGCCAGCAGTCTTCGGACTAGCGGGGCCCTCGATGAGCAGTTCTTC
CDR3: CASSLRTSGALDEQFF
J: TRBJ2-1
D: TRBD2
size: -
V: TRBV28

DNA: TGTGCCAGCAGCCCCGGCGCGGGAGAGAAAAACATTCAGTACTTC
CDR3: CASSPGAGEKNIQYF
J: TRBJ2-4
D: TRBD2
size: many
V: TRBV11-3

DNA: TGTGCTAGTGGTTTGGTAGGAGTGACTGAAGCTTTCTTT
CDR3: CASGLVGVTEAFF
J: TRBJ1-1
D: -
size: many
V: TRBV12-5

DNA: TGTGCCAGCAAAACCGCACCGAGCTCCTACGAGCAGTACTTC
CDR3: CASKTAPSSYEQYF
J: TRBJ2-7
D: -
size: many
V: TRBV6-2/TRBV6-3

DNA: TGTGCCAGCAGTTACTCGAGACGGTTGAACACTGAAGCTTTCTTT
CDR3: CASSYSRRLNTEAFF
J: TRBJ1-1
D: -
size: few
V: TRBV6-5

DNA: TGTGCCAGCAGCCAAGTCGGACAGGGGATTAATGAAAAACTGTTTTTT
CDR3: CASSQVGQGINEKLFF
J: TRBJ1-4
D: TRBD1
size: -
V: TRBV14

DNA: TGCAGTGCTAGTCTAGCGGGAGTTGCCTACGAGCAGTACTTC
CDR3: CSASLAGVAYEQYF
J: TRBJ2-7
D: TRBD2
size: many
V: TRBV20-1

DNA: TGTGCCAGCACCGCGACAGGGTACGAGCAGTACTTC
CDR3: CASTATGYEQYF
J: TRBJ2-7
D: TRBD1
size: -
V: TRBV12-3/TRBV12-4

DNA: TGTGCCAGCAGCCAAGGAATCACCTGGTCGGGGGAGCTGTTTTTT
CDR3: CASSQGITWSGELFF
J: TRBJ2-2
D: -
size: -
V: TRBV3-1

DNA: TGTGCCAGCACTCCCTCGACAGGATACTATGGCTACACCTTC
CDR3: CASTPSTGYYGYTF
J: TRBJ1-2
D: -
size: many
V: TRBV6-1

DNA: TGTGCCAGCTCACTGCCAGGGGGGTCGGGCAATCAGCCCCAGCATTTT
CDR3: CASSLPGGSGNQPQHF
J: TRBJ1-5
D: TRBD1
size: -
V: TRBV18

DNA: TGTGCCAGCAGCTTAATTGGTCGAGGCTACACCTTC
CDR3: CASSLIGRGYTF
J: TRBJ1-2
D: -
size: few
V: TRBV7-9

DNA: TGTGCCAGCGGCGATAGGGAACGTGCTGAAGCTTTCTTT
CDR3: CASGDRERAEAFF
J: TRBJ1-1
D: -
size: few
V: TRBV6-1

DNA: TGTGCCAGTAGTACTGGAGGTGGGGCGCGGGACGGCTACACCTTC
CDR3: CASSTGGGARDGYTF
J: TRBJ1-2
D: -
size: few
V: TRBV19

DNA: TGTGCCAGCAGCTTAGTTTCCATGTTCCGACTTGAGCAGTTCTTC
CDR3: CASSLVSMFRLEQFF
J: TRBJ2-1
D: -
size: -
V: TRBV11-2

DNA: TGCGCCAGCAGCCAACCCGACAGGGGTCCGAAAGTCTACACCTTC
CDR3: CASSQPDRGPKVYTF
J: TRBJ1-2
D: TRBD1
size: -
V: TRBV4-1

DNA: TGTGCCAGCGTAGGGGGCTGGAGCACAGATACGCAGTATTTT
CDR3: CASVGGWSTDTQYF
J: TRBJ2-3
D: TRBD1
size: -
V: TRBV6-1

DNA: TGTGCCAGCAGCCCCAAGCGGGGCTACTCCTACAATGAGCAGTTCTTC
CDR3: CASSPKRGYSYNEQFF
J: TRBJ2-1
D: TRBD2
size: many
V: TRBV28

DNA: TGCGCCAGCAGCCAACGACTAGCGGGGGTCTACGAGCAGTACTTC
CDR3: CASSQRLAGVYEQYF
J: TRBJ2-7
D: TRBD2
size: many
V: TRBV4-1

DNA: TGCGCCAGCAGCTCCCCCGGGGTTGCCGGGGAGCTGTTTTTT
CDR3: CASSSPGVAGELFF
J: TRBJ2-2
D: -
size: once
V: TRBV5-1

DNA: TGTGCCAGCAGCCCGGCCGGTAGGGACATCAATGGCTACACCTTC
CDR3: CASSPAGRDINGYTF
J: TRBJ1-2
D: -
size: many
V: TRBV3-1

DNA: TGTGCCAGCAGCGTTACCTTCAGGAGGGTGACCTACAATGAGCAGTTCTTC
CDR3: CASSVTFRRVTYNEQFF
J: TRBJ2-1
D: -
size: many
V: TRBV7-6

DNA: TGTGCCAGCAGCGCGACAAATAGTGGTGAGCAGTTCTTC
CDR3: CASSATNSGEQFF
J: TRBJ2-1
D: -
size: many
V: TRBV11-3

DNA: TGTGCCAGCAGCTTGGGGCAGGGGGCTAGCACAGATACGCAGTATTTT
CDR3: CASSLGQGASTDTQYF
J: TRBJ2-3
D: TRBD1
size: many
V: TRBV5-5

DNA: TGTGCCAGCAGGATTCTGGGTGGGACTGAAGCTTTCTTT
CDR3: CASRILGGTEAFF
J: TRBJ1-1
D: -
size: many
V: TRBV2

DNA: TGCAGCGTTGACCTTACTAGCGAGAGCACAGATACGCAGTATTTT
CDR3: CSVDLTSESTDTQYF
J: TRBJ2-3
D: TRBD2
size: many
V: TRBV29-1

DNA: TGTGCCAGCCTTCTTAGCATCGGGGAGCTGTTTTTT
CDR3: CASLLSIGELFF
J: TRBJ2-2
D: -
size: many
V: TRBV27

DNA: TGTGCCAGCAGCCGTTATAATACTGGGACAGGGGCAAACATTCAGTACTTC
CDR3: CASSRYNTGTGANIQYF
J: TRBJ2-4
D: TRBD1
size: -
V: TRBV12-3/TRBV12-4